A selection of T cell receptor beta chains follows, all from one sample in a study of beta chain features in type 1 diabetes. Produced via immunoSEQ multiplex PCR; TCRdb's table is partial and in-frame only. The table includes 240,000 or so clones, roughly 20% detected once. The sample consisted of naive CD4+ T cells from blood. These receptors originate from a woman between 40 and 55 years old with type 1 diabetes. The CDR3 runs from the conserved cysteine through the conserved F or W. Each record gives: D gene, clone size, J gene, V gene, CDR3 protein, CDR3 DNA. The D gene is left open where the match is weak. Only some rows state a clone size, as once, few, many or a class for expanded clones.

>-|-|TRBJ1-5|TRBV7-2
CASSPNSINQPQHF
TGTGCCAGCAGCCCCAACAGCATCAATCAGCCCCAGCATTTT
>TRBD1|few|TRBJ2-7|TRBV5-1
CASRPGGTGEAEQYF
TGCGCCAGCAGACCCGGAGGGACAGGCGAAGCCGAGCAGTACTTC
>-|few|TRBJ1-2|TRBV5-1
CASKPLDSLFYGYTF
TGCGCCAGCAAACCATTGGACTCCTTATTCTATGGCTACACCTTC
>-|few|TRBJ2-3|TRBV28
CASSLFGGSSTDTQYF
TGTGCCAGCAGTTTATTCGGCGGTTCTAGCACAGATACGCAGTATTTT
>-|few|TRBJ2-5|TRBV28
CASSLGGGPPQTQYF
TGTGCCAGCAGTTTAGGGGGCGGACCGCCGCAGACCCAGTACTTC
>-|-|TRBJ1-1|TRBV9
CASSATATEEAFF
TGTGCCAGCAGCGCGACAGCGACCGAAGAAGCTTTCTTT
>TRBD2|-|TRBJ2-7|TRBV7-2
CASILAGGVQQYF
TGTGCCAGCATTCTAGCGGGAGGTGTCCAGCAGTACTTC
>TRBD1|-|TRBJ2-4|TRBV5-4
CASSLEGQLKNIQYF
TGTGCCAGCAGCTTGGAGGGACAGCTCAAAAACATTCAGTACTTC
>-|-|TRBJ1-1|TRBV4-3
CASSQDTGRYTEAFF
TGCGCCAGCAGCCAAGATACAGGGCGGTACACTGAAGCTTTCTTT
>-|few|TRBJ2-7|TRBV5-1
CASSPNTGLISYEQYF
TGCGCCAGCAGCCCCAATACCGGGTTAATCTCCTACGAGCAGTACTTC
>-|few|TRBJ2-5|TRBV18
CASSLSLDETQYF
TGTGCCAGCTCCCTCTCCCTAGACGAGACCCAGTACTTC
>TRBD2|-|TRBJ2-1|TRBV4-3
CASSPLGLAGANEQFF
TGCGCCAGCAGCCCGCTGGGACTAGCGGGAGCCAATGAGCAGTTCTTC
>-|few|TRBJ1-1|TRBV29-1
CSTSTVDTEAFF
TGCAGCACAAGTACAGTGGACACTGAAGCTTTCTTT
>TRBD1|-|TRBJ2-1|TRBV5-1
CASSLQGAPNEQFF
TGCGCCAGCAGCCTACAGGGGGCTCCCAATGAGCAGTTCTTC
>-|few|TRBJ1-4|TRBV5-4
CASSSTGQNEKLFF
TGTGCCAGCAGCTCCACCGGACAGAATGAAAAACTGTTTTTT
>-|few|TRBJ1-1|TRBV19
CASSITTDTEAFF
TGTGCCAGTAGTATTACTACCGACACTGAAGCTTTCTTT
>TRBD1|few|TRBJ2-6|TRBV7-6
CASSPDRASGANVLTF
TGTGCCAGCAGCCCCGACAGGGCCTCTGGGGCCAACGTCCTGACTTTC
>-|once|TRBJ2-7|TRBV15
CATSRDGRGSYEQYF
TGTGCCACCAGCAGAGATGGAAGGGGATCCTACGAGCAGTACTTC